This TCR beta chain is from a study of T cells in localized non-small cell lung cancer. The study's findings and limits: Uninvolved adjacent lung showed higher T cell clonality than tumor. Analysis by sequencing included only one tumor region, so heterogeneity remains possible. Adjacent lung exhibited a median of around 60 among the 100 most abundant tumor clones.

Assay: immunoSEQ multiplex PCR; the TCRdb copy retains only in-frame clones and omits some. The data show under 150,000 clones, roughly 90% seen once. Regarding this clone: The antigen is unknown.

Trimming cost V 2 bases and J 3 bases; bases outside gene matches: 8. Germline V gene data show CDR1 as SGHNT and CDR2 as YYREEE (reference sequence). This CDR3 comprises 15 residues. The starting material was peripheral blood, obtained before any cancer treatment. The sequence was collected from a female donor older than 55 with stage I lung adenocarcinoma. The rearrangement joins TRBV5-4 to TRBJ2-7; the match to TRBD1 covers 7 bases. Written as DNA, the CDR3 is TGTGCCAGCAGCTTCTACGACAGGGACAGCTACGAGCAGTACTTC. Translation gives CASSFYDRDSYEQYF.